These 10 T cell receptor beta chains were all obtained from the same sample, sequenced in a study of blood T cell repertoires in COVID-19 (dated by TCRdb to 2019 to 2021). The library was built by means of the immunoSEQ multiplex PCR assay. The immuneACCESS repertoire file appears here via TCRdb, limited to in-frame rearrangements. These files lack a portion of the clones; in checked studies, under half of the deficit traces to unresolved V genes, and the cause of the others is not known. In this sample the table shows roughly 28,000 clones, nearly 90% of which occur a single time. The ten largest clones capture less than 9.5% of the sample. What was sequenced was peripheral blood. These receptors all come from a human donor in a cohort sampled during active COVID-19.

The chain carries TRBV2 and TRBJ2-1, with TRBD1 matching over 7 bases. The CDR3 consists of 16 residues. The germline V gene encodes CDR1 SNHLY and CDR2 FYNNEI. Trimming took 11 bases from V and 8 from J; bases not matched to a gene: 21. CDR3 nucleotide sequence: TGTGCCTCCCGATCGCATAGTGACAGGGAGTTGGATGAGCAGTTCTTC. Amino acids: CASRSHSDRELDEQFF.

This clone is large (0.1 to 1%) within its sample. The chain recombines TRBV7-3 with TRBJ1-2; D is perhaps TRBD1 (5 bases). V was cut by 5 bases and J by 2 bases, with 18 bases left in between. Germline V gives CDR1 SGHTA, CDR2 FQGTGA. The CDR3 covers 16 residues. The DNA of the CDR3 is TGTGCCAGCAGCCCCCAGGGCGCAATGGGGAACTATGGCTACACCTTC. Translated: CASSPQGAMGNYGYTF.

The V call is TRBV5-1, the J call TRBJ1-4; 7 nucleotides line up with TRBD1. Germline assignment: CDR1 SGHRS and CDR2 YFSETQ. The CDR3 spans 14 residues. V shed 3 bases and J 10 bases; nucleotides not matched to a gene: 9. The CDR3 reads CASSSGGTAPKLFF. In DNA form, the CDR3 reads TGCGCCAGCAGCTCTGGGGGGACAGCTCCAAAACTGTTTTTT.

The chain joins TRBV6-1 to TRBJ2-3; D call uncertain. V was trimmed by 0 bases and J by 6 bases, leaving 4 bases between them. CDR1 and CDR2 (germline): MNHNS, SASEGT. This CDR3 is 12 amino acids long. CDR3 sequence (DNA): TGTGCCAGCAGTGAAGCCGGGGATACGCAGTATTTT. Its protein is CASSEAGDTQYF.

V gene TRBV12-3 or TRBV12-4 combines with J gene TRBJ1-5; D remains ambiguous. Trimming pared 3 bases from V and 6 bases from J, leaving 6 bases between. This CDR3 is 12 amino acids long. As DNA, the CDR3 is TGTGCCAGCAGTTTTGGTAGTCAGCCCCAGCATTTT. It translates to CASSFGSQPQHF.

J is TRBJ2-3 and V is TRBV30; D is perhaps TRBD1 (5 bases). The CDR3 extends over 14 amino acids. CDR1 GTSNPN and CDR2 SVGIG come from the germline V gene (reference sequence). With 8 bases removed from V and 2 bases from J, the gap between germline ends came to 17 bases. In DNA form, the CDR3 reads TGTGCCGGTGACGGACACCCAAACACAGATACGCAGTATTTT. Translation: CAGDGHPNTDTQYF.

This clone has a single count. V is TRBV5-1 and J is TRBJ2-1; TRBD2 is a possible D gene (5 bases). In germline, CDR1 is SGHRS, CDR2 YFSETQ. Trimming pared 0 bases from V and 0 bases from J, leaving 10 bases between. The CDR3 totals 16 residues. CDR3 sequence reads: CASSLGGVPSYNEQFF. In DNA form, the CDR3 reads TGCGCCAGCAGCTTGGGGGGAGTACCCTCCTACAATGAGCAGTTCTTC.

The V and J genes are TRBV11-2 and TRBJ2-1, with 10 nucleotides matching TRBD2. After removal of 4 bases from V and 5 bases from J, the junction contained 5 bases not matched to a gene. CDR1 is SGHAT and CDR2 is FQNNGV in the germline V gene. The CDR3 sequence is 15 residues long. Written as DNA, the CDR3 is TGTGCCAGCAGCTCATTAGCGGGGGGACACAATGAGCAGTTCTTC. It encodes CASSSLAGGHNEQFF.

This clone came up once. This chain joins TRBV6-4 and TRBJ2-5, with 10 bases matching TRBD1. The junction had 8 bases not matched to a gene; V was cut back by 6 bases and J by 7 bases. Germline V gene data show CDR1 as MRHNA and CDR2 as SNTAGT. The CDR3 extends over 14 amino acids. Written as DNA, the CDR3 is TGTGCCAGCAGACCGGGACAGGGGCAGGGGACCCAGTACTTC. As protein: CASRPGQGQGTQYF.

The chain carries TRBV6-5 and TRBJ2-7, with TRBD2 matching 11 bases. Germline V gene sequence: CDR1 MNHEY, CDR2 SVGAGI. Trimming took 7 bases from V and 4 from J; bases not matched to a gene: 3. There are 13 residues in the CDR3. This CDR3 reads CASTTSGVYEQYF. As DNA, the CDR3 is TGTGCCAGCACGACTAGCGGGGTGTACGAGCAGTACTTC.